The clone carrying this T cell receptor beta chain was recorded a few times. The antigen is unknown. This entry is derived from a study of beta chain features in type 1 diabetes. At the level of the study: Patients did not differ from healthy donors in age, gender or cell yield. Overall study results and limits: In all four CD4+ subsets, TCRB CDR3 length was significantly, moderately reduced in type 1 diabetes. Compared with healthy donors, patients appeared to share more similar naive, central memory and regulatory TCRB repertoires.

This CDR3 is built from 16 residues. Germline CDR1 and CDR2: SGHTA and FQGNSA. The V gene lost 2 bases and the J gene lost 5 bases, with 18 bases spanning the gap. Every bit of the isolated RNA underwent reverse transcription, so sequencing read expressed TCRB transcripts. Sequenced by immunoSEQ multiplex PCR; TCRdb stores in-frame clones only, minus some. Seen here are hundreds of thousands of clones, over 12% observed once, and the top ten hold around 0.04%. Naive, central memory, regulatory and stem cell-like memory cells within the CD4+ compartment were sorted using CD45RO/CCR7/CD25/CD127/CD95/CD27. Sorted populations all had greater than 95% purity.

Sequences were obtained from naive CD4+ T cells from blood. The chain has TRBV7-2 and TRBJ2-5, with D maybe TRBD2 (9 bases). The receptor's source is a young man with type 1 diabetes. CDR3 in DNA: TGTGCCAGCAGCTTATGGGGACAGGCGGGAGGGGAGACCCAGTACTTC. It is translated as CASSLWGQAGGETQYF.